The 2 T cell receptor beta chains below come from one sample, sequenced in a study of cytomegalovirus exposure and HLA in healthy donors. PCR primers comprised 60 Vbeta and 13 Jbeta primers. Libraries were prepared by immunoSEQ multiplex PCR; TCRdb keeps only in-frame clonotypes and omits some of them. The sample lists approximately 73,000 clones, around 58% occurring once. Sequencing was done on a sample of PBMCs. All receptors come from a man aged 25-40 years in good health and CMV-seropositive.

V is TRBV6-5 and J is TRBJ2-7; unclear D gene. This CDR3 has 14 residues. Germline lookup yields CDR1 MNHEY and CDR2 SVGAGI. V lost 2 bases and J lost 0, with 8 bases in between. CDR3 nucleotide sequence: TGTGCCAGCAGTTACACAGACCCCTCCTACGAGCAGTACTTC. Translating gives CASSYTDPSYEQYF.

The rearrangement uses TRBV2 and TRBJ2-7; a weak D match, TRBD1 (6 bases). CDR3 length: 14 residues. CDR1 and CDR2 from the germline V gene are SNHLY and FYNNEI. The V end was cut by 6 bases, the J end by 0 bases, with 12 bases between. The CDR3 nucleotides are TGTGCCAGCAGGATACAGGGTTTCTCCTACGAGCAGTACTTC. It translates to CASRIQGFSYEQYF.